This T cell receptor (beta chain) is from a study of identical twins. TCRdb itself ran the 5' RACE reads through MiXCR, one entry per CDR3 protein. The sample includes 750,000 to 950,000 distinct CDR3 sequences, around an eighth of them seen just once. V was trimmed by 1 base and J by 7 bases, leaving 20 bases between them. The CDR3 loop spans 16 amino acids. These sequences were also reported in another study, on yellow fever vaccine responses in identical twins. That study reports: As reported, the vaccine T cell response of twins seemed partly convergent and partly personalized.

The material sequenced was PBMCs. This rearrangement joins TRBV12-3 or TRBV12-4 to TRBJ2-7; the D is unclear. This clonotype was obtained from a woman younger than 30 in good health. CDR3 in amino acids: CASSLGFSRPYAEQYF. For the CDR3, the DNA is TGTGCCAGCAGTTTAGGTTTTTCCAGGCCCTATGCGGAGCAGTACTTC.